A single sample is the source of the 3 T cell receptor beta chains below, sequenced in a study of molecular identifiers for immune sequencing clone quantification. A single record per CDR3 protein comes from TCRdb applying MiXCR to the PCR reads. The sample has about half a million distinct CDR3 sequences, about 22% seen once. The sequenced sample was naive CD8+ T cells from blood, with Jurkat cell RNA spiked in. The subset is: FACS-sorted CD8+CD4-CCR7+CD45RA+ naive T cells. The origin of the receptors is a human donor in good health. Some libraries in this study had Jurkat cell RNA spiked in.

The V and J genes are TRBV7-9 and TRBJ1-1; maybe TRBD1 (6 bases). The CDR3 runs to 15 residues. CDR1 and CDR2 from the germline V gene are SEHNR and FQNEAQ (reference sequence). Trimming stripped 8 bases from V and 0 bases from J, with 16 bases between. The CDR3 is CASVFRTEMNTEAFF. CDR3 DNA: TGTGCCAGCGTCTTTCGGACAGAAATGAACACTGAAGCTTTCTTT.

At least ten counts were recorded for this clonotype. The genes are TRBV4-2 and TRBJ2-7; the D gene is possibly TRBD2 (6 bases). Trimming cost V 0 bases and J 2 bases, with 8 bases left between them. The germline CDR1 and CDR2 sequences are LGHNA and YNFKEQ. This CDR3 spans 14 amino acids. CDR3 nucleotides: TGTGCCAGCAGCCAAGATTGGGGGGCCTACGAGCAGTACTTC. It yields the protein CASSQDWGAYEQYF.

This chain connects TRBV4-1 to TRBJ2-5, with D unclear. Per the germline V gene, CDR1 is MGHRA and CDR2 is YSYEKL. The CDR3 runs to 16 residues. Trimming took off 4 bases at V and 0 bases at J, with 15 bases between the two ends. The CDR3 nucleotides are TGCGCCAGCAGCCTGAGCATGGCGGCCGACCAAGAGACCCAGTACTTC. It yields the protein CASSLSMAADQETQYF.